The clone carrying this T cell receptor beta chain has a count of ten or more. The authors took PBMCs from 10 ml fresh peripheral blood. The CDR3 has 14 residues. Germline V lookup: CDR1 DFQATT, CDR2 SNEGSKA (reference sequence). The junction had 5 bases not matched to a gene; V was cut back by 3 bases and J by 2 bases. This sample is part of a study of T cells in Graves' hyperthyroidism and ophthalmopathy. It was RNA transcripts that yielded the amplified TCR beta CDR3 regions. HTBI primers were the set used in a first-round RT-PCR of the TCR CDR3. A single record per CDR3 protein comes from TCRdb applying MiXCR to the multiplex PCR reads. The sample shows about 400,000 distinct CDR3 sequences, around 16% of them seen only once.

V gene TRBV20-1 combines with J gene TRBJ2-3; 7 nucleotides match TRBD2. The receptor was derived from a woman under 30 with Graves' hyperthyroidism that later progressed to Graves' ophthalmopathy. Sequenced material: blood. The CDR3 reads CSARGAGATDTQYF. CDR3 nucleotide sequence: TGCAGTGCTAGGGGCGCGGGAGCCACAGATACGCAGTATTTT.